The 17 T cell receptor beta chains reported below all come from one sample, sequenced in a study of blood T cell repertoires in COVID-19. Only in-frame clones appear in the TCRdb table, and some are missing; sequencing was by immunoSEQ multiplex PCR. The table lists 55,000 to 75,000 clones, more than 65% of them singletons, with about 8.8% in the top ten. The specimen sequenced was peripheral blood. These receptors were obtained from an elderly man with COVID-19, enrolled during active disease.

The rearrangement joins TRBV9 to TRBJ1-6; tentatively, D is TRBD1 (5 bases). Trimming cost V 0 bases and J 9 bases, with 16 bases left between them. Germline V lookup: CDR1 SGDLS, CDR2 YYNGEE. The CDR3 is 16 residues long. The CDR3 is CASSVDGQGNLSPLHF. The CDR3 region has the DNA TGTGCCAGCAGCGTAGATGGGCAGGGAAACCTTTCACCCCTCCACTTT.

As regards this clone: The DNA is left out, because the CDR3 cannot be placed on it with certainty; the CDR3 is given as TCRdb lists it. V and J are TRBV6-2 or TRBV6-3 and TRBJ1-5. The germline V gene encodes CDR1 MNHEY and CDR2 SVGEGT. Inclusive of both ends, the CDR3 amounts to 17 amino acids. CDR3 sequence reads: CASSSSGGIRSNQPQHF.

The chain couples TRBV11-3 to TRBJ1-2; the D is unclear. CDR3 length equals 14 residues. Germline V gene sequence: CDR1 SGHNT, CDR2 YENEEA. V gave up 5 bases and J gave up 4 bases, with 14 bases separating them. CDR3 in amino acids: CASSPGGPLYGYTF. The CDR3 DNA is TGTGCCAGCAGCCCCGGTGGGCCGCTCTATGGCTACACCTTC.

V usage is TRBV13 and J usage is TRBJ2-1; 13 bases line up with TRBD2. From germline, CDR1 is PRHDT and CDR2 FYEKMQ (reference sequence). Losses at the gene ends were 5 bases for V and 1 base for J; bases not matched to a gene: 2. CDR3 size: 16 residues. This CDR3 reads CASSMGLAGSYNEQFF. The CDR3 DNA is TGTGCCAGCAGCATGGGACTAGCGGGGTCCTACAATGAGCAGTTCTTC.

The rearrangement joins TRBV10-2 to TRBJ2-3; 7 nucleotides line up with TRBD2. Trimming at V came to 4 bases and at J to 2 bases, leaving 3 bases not matched to a gene. The CDR3 has 14 amino acids. CDR1 and CDR2 from the germline V gene are WSHSY and SAAADI. The CDR3 DNA is TGCGCCAGCAGTGCTGCGGGGGACACAGATACGCAGTATTTT. Translation gives CASSAAGDTDTQYF.

The chain combines TRBV4-3 with TRBJ1-1; 11 nucleotides align to TRBD1. The germline V gene has CDR1 LGHNA and CDR2 YSLEER. The CDR3 is made up of 15 amino acids. V was pared by 0 bases and J by 11 bases, with 8 bases of the junction left unmatched. CDR3: CASSQDPGTGGGAFF. CDR3 DNA: TGCGCCAGCAGCCAAGATCCTGGGACAGGGGGTGGGGCTTTCTTT.

This chain joins TRBV7-3 and TRBJ1-6; D is ambiguous. The CDR3 covers 17 residues. Trimming removed 5 bases from V and 4 bases from J, with 18 bases in between. The germline V gene encodes CDR1 SGHTA and CDR2 FQGTGA. CDR3 coding DNA: TGTGCCAGCAGCCCCACTGGGCGGGCAGTTTATAATTCACCCCTCCACTTT. As protein: CASSPTGRAVYNSPLHF.

The chain has TRBV6-9 and TRBJ1-1; maybe TRBD1 (5 bases). CDR3 size: 13 residues. Germline CDR1 and CDR2: MNHGY and SVAAGI. V lost 7 bases and J lost 1, with 10 bases in between. The CDR3 region has the DNA TGTGCCAGCATCTCTCAGGGGAACACTGAAGCTTTCTTT. Translated: CASISQGNTEAFF.

This chain connects TRBV7-2 to TRBJ2-7; 14 nucleotides align to TRBD2. Germline assignment: CDR1 SGHTA and CDR2 FQGNSA. V gave up 8 bases and J gave up 4 bases; unmatched junction bases: 1. The CDR3 runs 13 residues. CDR3 sequence: CASGLAGGYEQYF. CDR3 DNA: TGTGCCAGCGGACTAGCGGGGGGATACGAGCAGTACTTC.

The CDR3 DNA reads as TGTGCCAGCAGCCCTTGGACTGATGTTAGCACAGATACGCAGTATTTT. This sequence encodes CASSPWTDVSTDTQYF. The chain couples TRBV7-8 to TRBJ2-3; tentative D call: TRBD2 (5 bases). Germline V gene sequence: CDR1 SGHVS, CDR2 FQNEAQ. V was shortened by 5 bases and J by 0 bases, with 15 bases between the two germline ends. The CDR3 has 16 amino acids.

A few counts support this clone. The chain joins TRBV5-6 to TRBJ1-3; TRBD1 aligns across 9 bases. This CDR3 comprises 15 residues. Per the germline V gene, CDR1 is SGHDT and CDR2 is YYEEEE. J gave up 8 bases and V 1 base, and 7 bases lay outside the gene matches. The CDR3 DNA is TGTGCCAGCAGCTTGAGGGGACAGGGTTTGCACACCATATATTTT. Amino acid sequence: CASSLRGQGLHTIYF. Variable domain in full (rest from reference TRBV5-6 and TRBJ1-3): DAGVTQSPTHLIKTRGQQVTLRCSPKSGHDTVSWYQQALGQGPQFIFQYYEEEERQRGNFPDRFSGHQFPNYSSELNVNALLLGDSALYLCASSLRGQGLHTIYFGEGSWLTVV.

The chain carries TRBV6-5 and TRBJ1-2; 7 positions match TRBD1. The germline CDR1 and CDR2 sequences are MNHEY and SVGAGI. V shed 6 bases and J 8 bases; nucleotides not matched to a gene: 15. The CDR3 totals 15 residues. CDR3 nucleotides: TGTGCCAGCAGGCAGCCGAGACAGGGCAAAGGCGGCTACACCTTC. Residues: CASRQPRQGKGGYTF.

This clone was detected once. The V gene is TRBV19, the J gene TRBJ2-1, with 12 bases lining up with TRBD2. The germline V gene encodes CDR1 LNHDA and CDR2 SQIVND (reference sequence). This CDR3 has 16 residues. The V and J ends lost 5 bases and 0 bases, in that order; junction bases with no gene match: 2. CDR3 loop: CASSPTSGSSYNEQFF. The CDR3 DNA reads as TGTGCCAGTAGTCCGACTAGCGGGAGCTCCTACAATGAGCAGTTCTTC.

The chain couples TRBV12-3 or TRBV12-4 to TRBJ1-3; D is possibly TRBD1 (5 bases). There are 13 residues in the CDR3. V was trimmed by 6 bases and J by 6 bases, leaving 12 bases between them. The CDR3 DNA is TGTGCCAGCAGCCCGGACACTTTAAACACCATATATTTT. Translated: CASSPDTLNTIYF.

The chain couples TRBV19 to TRBJ2-1, with a weak D call TRBD1 (6 bases). Germline values: CDR1 LNHDA, CDR2 SQIVND (reference sequence). Trimming removed 4 bases at V and 8 bases at J, with 18 bases between. The CDR3 consists of 15 residues. CDR3 in amino acids: CASSTPGASGDEQFF. DNA of the CDR3: TGTGCCAGTAGTACCCCAGGGGCCTCGGGCGATGAGCAGTTCTTC.

The rearrangement links TRBV5-1 to TRBJ2-2, with D uncertain. Deletions cut 4 bases from V and 3 bases from J, with 7 bases between. This CDR3 is built from 13 residues. Germline V CDR1 and CDR2: SGHRS, YFSETQ. CDR3 sequence (DNA): TGCGCCAGCAGCCCGGGTTACACCGGGGAGCTGTTTTTT. Translated: CASSPGYTGELFF.

The chain recombines TRBV5-1 with TRBJ2-1; TRBD1 agrees at 10 bases. V lost 6 bases to trimming and J lost 2 bases; unmatched junction nucleotides: 5. Germline V lookup: CDR1 SGHRS, CDR2 YFSETQ. This CDR3 is built from 15 residues. Here the CDR3 DNA reads TGCGCCAGCACCTCCGGGACAGGGGCCTACAATGAGCAGTTCTTC. It yields the protein CASTSGTGAYNEQFF.